Included here is one TCR beta chain sequence, with context. Its antigen is still unknown. These data belong to a study of shared clonotypes between healthy human individuals. It was CD45RO-negative cells, positively selected for CCR7, that made up naive CD8 cells, with terminally differentiated effector memory CD45RA+ cells excluded. This table comes from immunoSEQ multiplex PCR, and its TCRdb copy is limited to in-frame clones, with some not included. The sample consists of about 2.1 million clones, roughly 91% of them appearing once. Study conclusions and caveats: Against clonotypes common to all four donors, non-shared ones had lower generation probabilities. Between several donors, naive CD4 clonotypes were shared at a level of around 5.2%. Represented genetic and exposure-history diversity was restricted by having few donors.

The specimen was naive CD8+ T cells from PBMCs. The receptor was isolated from a young man in good health. Some clones in this sample may be carry-over from other donors' samples.

The CDR3 DNA is TGTGCCAGCAGCTCCAAATACAGGGATCCCTACAATGAGCAGTTCTTC. This codes for CASSSKYRDPYNEQFF. The chain combines TRBV11-1 with TRBJ2-1, with D possibly being TRBD1 (6 bases). Germline CDR1 SGHAT, CDR2 FQDESV (reference sequence). This CDR3 has 16 amino acids. V shed 4 bases and J shed 2 bases, with 15 bases lying between them. Full variable domain (outside the CDR3, taken from reference TRBV11-1 and TRBJ2-1): EAEVAQSPRYKITEKSQAVAFWCDPISGHATLYWYRQILGQGPELLVQFQDESVVDDSQLPKDRFSAERLKGVDSTLKIQPAELGDSAMYLCASSSKYRDPYNEQFFGPGTRLTVL.